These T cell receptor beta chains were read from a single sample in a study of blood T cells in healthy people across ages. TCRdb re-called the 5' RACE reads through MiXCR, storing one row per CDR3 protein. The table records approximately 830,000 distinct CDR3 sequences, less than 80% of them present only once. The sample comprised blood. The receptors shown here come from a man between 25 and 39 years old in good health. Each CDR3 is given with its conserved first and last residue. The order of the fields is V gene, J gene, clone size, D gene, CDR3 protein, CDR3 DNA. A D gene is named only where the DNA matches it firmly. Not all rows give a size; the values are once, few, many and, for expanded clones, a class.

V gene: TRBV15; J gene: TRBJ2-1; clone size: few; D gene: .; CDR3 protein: CATSREDYLNEQFF; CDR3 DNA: TGTGCCACCAGCAGAGAGGACTACCTCAATGAGCAGTTCTTC
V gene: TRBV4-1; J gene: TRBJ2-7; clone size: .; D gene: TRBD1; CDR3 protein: CASSQQGTGSYEQYF; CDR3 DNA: TGCGCCAGCAGCCAACAAGGGACAGGGTCCTACGAGCAGTACTTC
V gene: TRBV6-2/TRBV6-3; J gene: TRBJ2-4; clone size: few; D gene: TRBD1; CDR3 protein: CASRTDRVWSFRHIQYF; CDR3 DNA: TGTGCCAGCAGAACCGACAGGGTGTGGTCTTTCAGGCACATTCAGTACTTC
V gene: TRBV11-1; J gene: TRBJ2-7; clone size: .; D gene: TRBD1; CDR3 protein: CASSSDRGPHEQYF; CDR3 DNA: TGTGCCAGCAGCTCGGACAGGGGGCCCCACGAGCAGTACTTC
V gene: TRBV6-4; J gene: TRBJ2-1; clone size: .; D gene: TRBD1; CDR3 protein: CASPGQGTYNEQFF; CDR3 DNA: TGTGCCAGCCCGGGACAGGGGACCTACAATGAGCAGTTCTTC
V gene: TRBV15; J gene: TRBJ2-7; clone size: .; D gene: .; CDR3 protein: CATSRDLGQGNEQYF; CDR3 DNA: TGTGCCACCAGCAGAGATCTAGGGCAGGGGAACGAGCAGTACTTC
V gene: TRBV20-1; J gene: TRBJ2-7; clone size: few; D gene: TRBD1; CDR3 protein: CSASLPRGRPYEQYF; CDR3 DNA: TGCAGTGCTAGTCTCCCCAGGGGGCGACCCTACGAGCAGTACTTC
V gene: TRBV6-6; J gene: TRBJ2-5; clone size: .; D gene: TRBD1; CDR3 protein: CASKRGQAETQYF; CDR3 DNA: TGTGCCAGCAAAAGGGGGCAGGCAGAGACCCAGTACTTC
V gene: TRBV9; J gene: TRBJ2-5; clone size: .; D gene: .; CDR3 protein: CASSVSGGSQETQYF; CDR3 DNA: TGTGCCAGCAGCGTGTCCGGGGGCAGTCAAGAGACCCAGTACTTC
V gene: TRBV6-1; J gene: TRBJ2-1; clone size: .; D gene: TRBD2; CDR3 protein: CASRIAGGPQSYNEQFF; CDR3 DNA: TGTGCCAGCAGAATAGCGGGGGGGCCGCAGAGTTACAATGAGCAGTTCTTC
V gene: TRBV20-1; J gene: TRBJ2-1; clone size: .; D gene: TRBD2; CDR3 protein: CSGVSGGYNEQFF; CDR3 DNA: TGCAGTGGAGTTAGCGGGGGGTACAATGAGCAGTTCTTC
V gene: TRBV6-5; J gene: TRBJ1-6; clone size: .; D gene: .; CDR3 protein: CASSYSRSGRAFSPLHF; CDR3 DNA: TGTGCCAGCAGTTACTCCCGGTCTGGGAGAGCTTTTTCACCCCTCCACTTT
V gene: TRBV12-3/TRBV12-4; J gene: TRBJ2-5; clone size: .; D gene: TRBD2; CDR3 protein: CASSPGLVPETQYF; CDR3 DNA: TGTGCCAGCAGTCCCGGACTAGTCCCAGAGACCCAGTACTTC
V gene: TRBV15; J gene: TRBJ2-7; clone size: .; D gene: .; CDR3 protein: CATSTIAGTPGHEQYF; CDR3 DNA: TGTGCCACCAGCACAATAGCAGGGACTCCAGGCCACGAGCAGTACTTC
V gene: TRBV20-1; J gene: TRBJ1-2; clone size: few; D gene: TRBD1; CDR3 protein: CSAPEQGAFGGYTF; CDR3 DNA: TGCAGTGCTCCCGAACAGGGGGCGTTCGGTGGCTACACCTTC
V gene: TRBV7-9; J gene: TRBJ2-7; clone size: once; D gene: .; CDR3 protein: CASSETGGALGEQYF; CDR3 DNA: TGTGCCAGCAGCGAAACCGGGGGAGCCTTAGGGGAGCAGTACTTC
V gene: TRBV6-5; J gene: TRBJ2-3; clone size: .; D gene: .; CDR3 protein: CASSYSFSTDTQYF; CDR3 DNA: TGTGCCAGCAGTTACTCGTTCTCTACAGATACGCAGTATTTT
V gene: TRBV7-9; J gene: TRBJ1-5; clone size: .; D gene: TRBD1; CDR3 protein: CASSSARQGHQPQHF; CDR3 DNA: TGTGCCAGCAGCTCTGCTAGACAGGGACATCAGCCCCAGCATTTT
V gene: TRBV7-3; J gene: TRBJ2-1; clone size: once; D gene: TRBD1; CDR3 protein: CASSSEGQGINEQFF; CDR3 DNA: TGTGCCAGCAGCTCCGAGGGACAGGGGATCAATGAGCAGTTCTTC
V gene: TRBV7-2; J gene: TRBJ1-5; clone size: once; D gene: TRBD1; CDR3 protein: CASSLRAGGYQPQHF; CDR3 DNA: TGTGCCAGCAGCTTACGGGCAGGGGGTTATCAGCCCCAGCATTTT
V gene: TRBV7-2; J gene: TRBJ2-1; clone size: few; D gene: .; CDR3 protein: CASSSYLVASSYNEQFF; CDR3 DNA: TGTGCCAGCAGCTCATACTTGGTGGCGAGCTCCTACAATGAGCAGTTCTTC
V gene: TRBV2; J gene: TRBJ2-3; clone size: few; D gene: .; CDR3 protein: CASSRRTSTDTQYF; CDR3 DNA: TGTGCCAGCAGTCGCCGCACTAGCACAGATACGCAGTATTTT